A single sample is the source of the 2 T cell receptor beta chains below, sequenced in a study of response to subunit inactivated influenza vaccine. MiXCR, applied by TCRdb to the RT-PCR reads, yields one record per CDR3 protein. The sample yields 500,000 or so distinct CDR3 sequences, approximately 11% seen once. Sequencing used PBMCs from blood, obtained more than 35 days after vaccination. These receptors all come from a man aged 45-60 years who received an inactivated influenza vaccine.

This clonotype has just a few counts. The gene calls are TRBV3-1 and TRBJ2-1; 7 positions match TRBD2. This CDR3 has 13 residues. V shed 4 bases and J 9 bases; nucleotides not matched to a gene: 6. Germline lookup yields CDR1 LGHDT and CDR2 YNNKEL (reference sequence). The CDR3 spells CASSRGGSGEQFF. The CDR3, as DNA: TGTGCCAGCAGCCGGGGAGGGTCGGGTGAGCAGTTCTTC.

This clonotype was recorded at least ten times. The rearrangement links TRBV10-3 to TRBJ2-5; 13 bases align to TRBD2. Trimming cost V 6 bases and J 2 bases; bases outside gene matches: 3. The CDR3 is 15 amino acids. CDR1 and CDR2 (germline): ENHRY, SYGVKD. Here the CDR3 reads CAIRGLAGTQETQYF. CDR3 coding DNA: TGTGCCATCAGGGGACTAGCGGGGACTCAAGAGACCCAGTACTTC.